Below, 26 T cell receptor beta chains from the same sample are listed, as sequenced in a study of shared T cell receptors in the human thymus. The data were produced by immunoSEQ multiplex PCR, yet TCRdb's version contains in-frame clones alone and is incomplete. The table shows hundreds of thousands of clones, with approximately 88% occurring only once. The data were also submitted as part of a second study, on human thymus T cells.

The specimen was thymocytes. These receptors all stem from a boy under two years old with a congenital heart defect.

The V and J genes are TRBV7-9 and TRBJ2-1, with D possibly TRBD2 on 6 matching bases. Germline assignment: CDR1 SEHNR and CDR2 FQNEAQ (reference sequence). The germline V and J ends were trimmed by 6 bases and 9 bases, with 15 bases remaining between them. This CDR3 has 13 residues. CDR3 residues: CASRPAEGSEQFF. CDR3 in DNA: TGTGCCAGCAGACCAGCGGAGGGAAGTGAGCAGTTCTTC.

The rearrangement uses TRBV15 and TRBJ1-5; D might be TRBD1 (5 bases). The CDR3 covers 17 residues. Per germline, CDR1 LNHNV and CDR2 YYDKDF (reference sequence). Trimming left V 0 bases short and J 0 bases short, with 12 bases between. CDR3 amino acids: CATSRDPDTSSNQPQHF. The DNA of the CDR3 is TGTGCCACCAGCAGAGACCCGGACACAAGTAGCAATCAGCCCCAGCATTTT.

For this clone: The junction does not match germline at one end; this may be a read error. The gene calls are TRBV6-5 and TRBJ2-3; 11 bases are shared with TRBD1. The CDR3 is made up of 14 amino acids. Germline CDR1 and CDR2: MNHEY and SVGAGI. CDR3 nucleotide sequence: TGTGCCAGCAGTTGGACAGGGGGCACACATACGCAGTATTTT. Protein sequence: CASSWTGGTHTQYF.

This rearrangement joins TRBV1 to TRBJ2-3; the D call of TRBD2 is as the table states it, not checked on the DNA. TRBV1 is an annotated pseudogene. The CDR3 loop spans 16 amino acids. This CDR3 reads CTSSQEAGGPSDTQYF. CDR3 DNA: TGCACCAGCAGCCAAGAAGCGGGAGGGCCGTCAGATACGCAGTATTTT.

The chain carries TRBV9 and TRBJ1-1; D remains ambiguous. With 4 bases removed from V and 3 bases from J, the gap between germline ends came to 13 bases. Germline-derived CDR1 and CDR2 are SGDLS and YYNGEE. The CDR3 contains 14 residues. Written as DNA, the CDR3 is TGTGCCAGCAGCTCCCGACGGGAGGACACTGAAGCTTTCTTT. Encoded protein: CASSSRREDTEAFF.

V usage is TRBV2 and J usage is TRBJ2-6; TRBD1 matches at 7 bases. From germline, CDR1 is SNHLY and CDR2 FYNNEI. This CDR3 has 20 residues. The V gene end was trimmed by 4 bases and the J gene end by 2 bases; junction bases not matched to a gene: 17. The CDR3 DNA sequence: TGTGCCAGCAGTGGGGTACAACAGGGGAACCCTTCCCCTGGGGCCAACGTCCTGACTTTC. Its protein product is CASSGVQQGNPSPGANVLTF.

This clone was seen just once. The chain recombines TRBV6-1 with TRBJ1-4; no reliable D call. The CDR3 length is 14 residues. V lost 4 bases to trimming and J lost 4 bases, with 10 bases between them. The germline CDR1 and CDR2 sequences are MNHNS and SASEGT. For the CDR3, the DNA is TGTGCCAGCAGTGTGGGCCATTATAATGAAAAACTGTTTTTT. This codes for CASSVGHYNEKLFF.

DNA for the CDR3: TGCGCCAGCAGCCAAGACAGGGGGCGCAGGGATTCCGGGGAGCTGTTTTTT. This translates into CASSQDRGRRDSGELFF. The gene calls are TRBV4-3 and TRBJ2-2; TRBD1 agrees at 8 bases. Germline V gene data show CDR1 as LGHNA and CDR2 as YSLEER. This CDR3 is 17 amino acids long. V gave up 0 bases and J gave up 6 bases; unmatched junction bases: 9.

The chain recombines TRBV19 with TRBJ2-1, with D possibly matching TRBD1 (6 bases). Trimming cost V 3 bases and J 0 bases, with 12 bases left between them. The CDR3 is 16 amino acids. The germline gives CDR1 LNHDA, CDR2 SQIVND (reference sequence). CDR3 bases: TGTGCCAGTAGTATTCGTTCGGACAGCTCCTACAATGAGCAGTTCTTC. This translates into CASSIRSDSSYNEQFF.

The rearrangement uses TRBV6-4 and TRBJ2-2; D perhaps matches TRBD1 (6 bases). Germline V gives CDR1 MRHNA, CDR2 SNTAGT. The CDR3 spans 17 residues. V was pared by 6 bases and J by 0 bases, with 17 bases between. CDR3 loop: CASSPYGRTANTGELFF. DNA for the CDR3: TGTGCCAGCAGCCCCTACGGTCGGACAGCGAACACCGGGGAGCTGTTTTTT.

This chain uses TRBV27 with TRBJ2-4; 13 nucleotides match TRBD2. The CDR3 length is 20 residues. The V segment lost 0 bases and the J segment 2 bases; nucleotides outside the gene matches: 10. CDR1 and CDR2 (germline): MNHEY, SMNVEV (reference sequence). CDR3 DNA: TGTGCCAGCAGTTTATCGCCCCCACTAGCGGGAGGGCTGACCAAAAACATTCAGTACTTC. Amino acid sequence: CASSLSPPLAGGLTKNIQYF.

The V call is TRBV7-2, the J call TRBJ2-2, with 11 bases aligning to TRBD1. V dropped 5 bases and J dropped 7; count of bases not matched to a gene: 6. This CDR3 is 15 amino acids long. Germline CDR1 reads SGHTA; CDR2 reads FQGNSA. The CDR3: CASSTGQGADGELFF. In DNA form, the CDR3 reads TGTGCCAGCAGCACCGGACAGGGGGCGGACGGGGAGCTGTTTTTT.

In its sample, this clone was seen a few times. The chain recombines TRBV5-4 with TRBJ2-4, with D tentatively TRBD1 (6 bases). The CDR3 sequence is 14 residues long. CDR1 SGHNT and CDR2 YYREEE come from the germline V gene (reference sequence). V was trimmed by 5 bases and J by 8 bases, leaving 17 bases between them. The DNA for the CDR3 is TGTGCCAGCAGGGCGGACAGACCCGATGACATTCAGTACTTC. Amino acids: CASRADRPDDIQYF.

This clone was seen a single time. In DNA form, the CDR3 reads TGTGCCAGCAGCCCTGTGCGGGAGTTTAACAATGAGCAGTTCTTC. Translation gives CASSPVREFNNEQFF. The V and J genes are TRBV7-4 and TRBJ2-1; TRBD2 agrees at 7 bases. Germline CDR1 is SGHVT and CDR2 is SQSDAQ. CDR3 size: 15 residues. With V trimmed by 5 bases and J by 5 bases, 9 bases remained unmatched. Full variable domain (rest looked up from reference TRBV7-4 and TRBJ2-1): GAGVSQSPRYKVAKRGRDVALRCDSISGHVTLYWYRQTLGQGSEVLTYSQSDAQRDKSGRPSGRFSAERPERSVSTLKIQRTEQGDSAVYLCASSPVREFNNEQFFGPGTRLTVL.

The V gene is TRBV29-1, the J gene TRBJ2-3, with 16 bases matching TRBD2. Germline V gives CDR1 SQVTM, CDR2 ANQGSEA. CDR3 length: 20 amino acids. With V trimmed by 0 bases and J by 3 bases, 12 bases remained unmatched. For the CDR3, the DNA is TGCAGCGTTGAAGATCGGGGGACTAGCGGGAGGGCCCCGCCTACAGATACGCAGTATTTT. This sequence encodes CSVEDRGTSGRAPPTDTQYF.

The chain joins TRBV29-1 to TRBJ2-7; D possibly corresponds to TRBD1 (6 bases). V shed 5 bases and J shed 4 bases, with 9 bases lying between them. Germline lookup yields CDR1 SQVTM and CDR2 ANQGSEA. CDR3 length: 11 residues. The CDR3 DNA is TGCAGCGTTAAGGACAGATACGAGCAGTACTTC. As protein: CSVKDRYEQYF.

CDR3 in amino acids: CASSGGGHSKTFF. The CDR3 DNA is TGTGCCAGCAGCGGAGGGGGCCATTCCAAGACTTTCTTT. This chain connects TRBV11-3 to TRBJ1-1, with 7 bases that match TRBD1. Germline V gives CDR1 SGHNT, CDR2 YENEEA. V lost 5 bases and J lost 12; bases outside the gene matches: 12. CDR3 length: 13 amino acids.

This chain uses TRBV30 with TRBJ1-4; 10 positions agree with TRBD1. Germline V CDR1 and CDR2: GTSNPN, SVGIG (reference sequence). The CDR3 runs to 16 residues. V lost 1 base and J lost 10; bases outside the gene matches: 12. CDR3 sequence: CAWSAAGTGDSGKLFF. Here the CDR3 DNA reads TGTGCCTGGAGTGCTGCCGGGACAGGGGATTCGGGAAAACTGTTTTTT.

The chain joins TRBV5-6 to TRBJ2-7, with 7 bases that match TRBD2. The CDR3 has 16 residues. The germline V gene encodes CDR1 SGHDT and CDR2 YYEEEE. With 1 base clipped from V and 7 bases from J, the junction kept 14 bases outside the gene matches. The CDR3, as DNA: TGTGCCAGCAGCTTGCCCGGGAGGTGGGAGTCTGGGGAGCAGTACTTC. Translating gives CASSLPGRWESGEQYF. Variable domain in full (rest from reference TRBV5-6 and TRBJ2-7): DAGVTQSPTHLIKTRGQQVTLRCSPKSGHDTVSWYQQALGQGPQFIFQYYEEEERQRGNFPDRFSGHQFPNYSSELNVNALLLGDSALYLCASSLPGRWESGEQYFGPGTRLTVT.

V usage is TRBV7-9 and J usage is TRBJ1-1, with 10 bases matching TRBD1. CDR1 SEHNR and CDR2 FQNEAQ come from the germline V gene (reference sequence). The ends lost 5 bases at V and 3 bases at J; junction bases unmatched: 12. This CDR3 has 17 amino acids. The CDR3 nucleotides read TGTGCCAGCAGCCACTGGCGACAGGGGGCAAAGGACACTGAAGCTTTCTTT. It codes for CASSHWRQGAKDTEAFF.

The chain carries TRBV27 and TRBJ2-7; 9 nucleotides match TRBD1. CDR1 is MNHEY and CDR2 is SMNVEV in the germline V gene (reference sequence). This CDR3 has 15 residues. The V segment lost 5 bases and the J segment 5 bases; nucleotides outside the gene matches: 10. For the CDR3, the DNA is TGTGCCAGCAGTCCGGGACAGGGTAAGGGTCACGAGCAGTACTTC. It specifies CASSPGQGKGHEQYF.

This clone came up once. The rearrangement joins TRBV7-4 to TRBJ1-5; 8 bases match TRBD1. CDR1 and CDR2 (germline): SGHVT, SQSDAQ. The CDR3 covers 19 residues. V was pared by 4 bases and J by 0 bases, with 14 bases of the junction left unmatched. The CDR3 spells CASSSYLGRGPFSNQPQHF. The CDR3 region has the DNA TGTGCCAGCAGCTCGTACCTTGGCAGGGGGCCATTTAGCAATCAGCCCCAGCATTTT.

This clone was seen a handful of times. The V and J genes are TRBV28 and TRBJ1-3; D remains ambiguous. The ends were cut back, 0 bases at V and 0 bases at J, with 9 bases in the middle. Germline V gene lookup returns CDR1 MDHEN and CDR2 SYDVKM. CDR3 length: 16 residues. The CDR3 sequence is CASSLWATNSGNTIYF. The CDR3 coding sequence is TGTGCCAGCAGTTTATGGGCCACAAACTCTGGAAACACCATATATTTT.

This sequence joins TRBV11-2 and TRBJ1-3; 11 positions agree with TRBD1. CDR3 length: 15 amino acids. Trimming at V came to 6 bases and at J to 3 bases, leaving 4 bases not matched to a gene. Germline values: CDR1 SGHAT, CDR2 FQNNGV. The CDR3 sequence: CASRRTGGFGNTIYF. The CDR3 DNA sequence: TGTGCCAGCAGAAGGACAGGGGGCTTTGGAAACACCATATATTTT.

A few counts support this clone. The chain uses TRBV2 and TRBJ1-2; TRBD1 agrees at 7 bases. Germline V gene data show CDR1 as SNHLY and CDR2 as FYNNEI. V was pared by 8 bases and J by 1 base, with 13 bases of the junction left unmatched. The CDR3 has 16 residues. The CDR3 DNA follows: TGTGCCAGCTACAAAGCGACCGGGACAGATAACTATGGCTACACCTTC. Residues: CASYKATGTDNYGYTF.

The chain has TRBV5-1 and TRBJ2-1; D gene unclear. Germline V gene sequence: CDR1 SGHRS, CDR2 YFSETQ. V was pared by 2 bases and J by 8 bases, with 17 bases between. This CDR3 is built from 15 residues. CDR3 in DNA: TGCGCCAGCAGCTTTGGAATAGCCGCCCACGATGAGCAGTTCTTC. This encodes CASSFGIAAHDEQFF.